The 21 T cell receptor beta chains listed next were all sequenced from one sample in a study of T cell responses to AZD1222 COVID-19 vaccine. Clones were read by immunoSEQ multiplex PCR, and TCRdb kept only the in-frame ones, dropping some. The table records 100,000 to 130,000 clones, more than 70% of them present only once. Specimen: peripheral blood, collected on day 0 of AZD1222 vaccination. The origin of the receptors is an adult in good health.

The chain recombines TRBV14 with TRBJ2-2, with D tentatively TRBD1 or TRBD2 (5 bases each). V was cut by 4 bases and J by 1 base, with 10 bases left in between. CDR3 size: 15 residues. Germline lookup yields CDR1 SGHDN and CDR2 FVKESK. The CDR3 here is CASSPFGGNTGELFF. The CDR3 DNA reads as TGTGCCAGCAGCCCCTTTGGGGGGAACACCGGGGAGCTGTTTTTT.

This chain links TRBV2 with TRBJ2-1; D is perhaps TRBD2 (6 bases). Trimming took 4 bases from V and 8 from J, leaving 15 bases between them. The CDR3 has 14 amino acids. Germline values: CDR1 SNHLY, CDR2 FYNNEI. This CDR3 reads CASSVAGWGDEQFF. The CDR3 coding sequence is TGTGCCAGCAGTGTGGCGGGGTGGGGTGATGAGCAGTTCTTC.

Concerning this clone: This specimen includes other DNA sequences encoding the same CDR3. This sequence joins TRBV6-5 and TRBJ2-7; D remains unclear. The CDR3 is 13 residues long. Trimming removed 0 bases at V and 4 bases at J, with 7 bases between. Per germline, CDR1 MNHEY and CDR2 SVGAGI. The DNA for the CDR3 is TGTGCCAGCAGTTACTCGTCATCGTACGAGCAGTACTTC. It specifies CASSYSSSYEQYF.

V and J are TRBV4-2 and TRBJ2-7; D not certain. Germline V gene sequence: CDR1 LGHNA, CDR2 YNFKEQ. Trimming left V 6 bases short and J 4 bases short, with 7 bases between. The CDR3 is made up of 11 amino acids. In DNA, the CDR3 is TGTGCCAGCAGTCAGGAGTACGAGCAGTACTTC. It codes for CASSQEYEQYF.

This sequence joins TRBV12-3 or TRBV12-4 and TRBJ1-5; TRBD1 matches 7 bases. This CDR3 is built from 12 residues. The trim removed 6 bases at V and 5 bases at J, leaving 1 base unmatched. The CDR3 DNA reads TGTGCCAGCAGCGACAGGGATCAGCCCCAGCATTTT. This sequence encodes CASSDRDQPQHF.

The V call is TRBV5-8, the J call TRBJ1-6, with a tentative D call TRBD1 (6 bases). This CDR3 has 18 amino acids. V lost 4 bases to trimming and J lost 7 bases, with 24 bases between them. Germline V gene data show CDR1 as SGHTS and CDR2 as YDEGEE. The CDR3 DNA sequence: TGTGCCAGCAGCCCAAAAGGACAGCGGGCTTTTGGGAATTCACCCCTCCACTTT. Protein: CASSPKGQRAFGNSPLHF.

About this clone itself: Germline and junction disagree at one end, which may indicate a read error. V gene TRBV5-6 combines with J gene TRBJ2-1; TRBD2 matches 12 bases. This CDR3 has 15 amino acids. Germline CDR1 reads SGHDT; CDR2 reads YYEEEE. This CDR3 reads CASSLAGGPHNGQFF. CDR3 nucleotide sequence: TGTGCCAGCAGCCTAGCGGGAGGGCCCCACAATGGGCAGTTCTTC.

The gene calls are TRBV6-6 and TRBJ1-4; 9 bases match TRBD1. The CDR3 has 14 residues. Trimming cost V 2 bases and J 8 bases; bases outside gene matches: 3. From germline, CDR1 is MNHNY and CDR2 SVGAGI (reference sequence). CDR3 sequence (DNA): TGTGCCAGCAGTTACAGACAGGGGGAGGAAAAACTGTTTTTT. Residues: CASSYRQGEEKLFF.

The CDR3 is CASSIATGQGTNTIYF. The DNA for the CDR3 is TGTGCCAGTAGTATCGCCACGGGACAGGGGACGAACACCATATATTTT. The chain employs TRBV19 and TRBJ1-3; 10 nucleotides align to TRBD1. With 3 bases clipped from V and 7 bases from J, the junction kept 9 bases outside the gene matches. Germline values: CDR1 LNHDA, CDR2 SQIVND (reference sequence). CDR3 length: 16 residues.

The V gene is TRBV11-3, the J gene TRBJ1-2; D may be TRBD1 (5 bases). Germline V CDR1 and CDR2: SGHNT, YENEEA. This CDR3 has 15 residues. The germline V and J ends were trimmed by 4 bases and 8 bases, with 20 bases remaining between them. CDR3 nucleotides: TGTGCCAGCAGCTCCCCCCCCCATAGGGGCAGCGGCTACACCTTC. Protein: CASSSPPHRGSGYTF. Full variable domain (outside the CDR3, taken from reference TRBV11-3 and TRBJ1-2): EAGVVQSPRYKIIEKKQPVAFWCNPISGHNTLYWYLQNLGQGPELLIRYENEEAVDDSQLPKDRFSAERLKGVDSTLKIQPAELGDSAVYLCASSSPPHRGSGYTFGSGTRLTVV.

J is TRBJ2-2 and V is TRBV10-3; 13 bases match TRBD2. V trimming: 6 bases; J trimming: 6 bases; junction bases outside the gene matches: 4. The CDR3 is 15 residues long. Germline lookup yields CDR1 ENHRY and CDR2 SYGVKD. For the CDR3, the DNA is TGTGCCATCAGGCCGACTAGCGGGAGGCCCGGGGAGCTGTTTTTT. It yields the protein CAIRPTSGRPGELFF.

CDR3 protein: CASSKEQCPSGGYNEQFF. For the CDR3, the DNA is TGTGCCAGCAGCAAAGAACAGTGTCCTAGCGGAGGGTACAATGAGCAGTTCTTC. The genes are TRBV21-1 and TRBJ2-1; the table calls TRBD2, which could not be checked here. TRBV21-1 is marked as a pseudogene. The CDR3 contains 18 residues.

J is TRBJ1-2 and V is TRBV6-1; D not certain. Trimming pared 2 bases from V and 1 base from J, leaving 5 bases between. The CDR3 contains 13 residues. Germline CDR1 is MNHNS and CDR2 is SASEGT. In nucleotides, the CDR3 is TGTGCCAGCAGTGAACAGCTTAACTATGGCTACACCTTC. It encodes CASSEQLNYGYTF.

The CDR3 DNA reads TGCAGCGGCTTTATCAGGGGCGGGCATGGCTACACCTTC. Translating gives CSGFIRGGHGYTF. The chain combines TRBV29-1 with TRBJ1-2; D is possibly TRBD1 (6 bases). This CDR3 contains 13 residues. Germline V CDR1 and CDR2: SQVTM, ANQGSEA. Trimming shortened V by 7 bases and J by 6 bases, and 18 bases separated the two germline ends.

The sample holds one count of this clone. The chain employs TRBV19 and TRBJ1-5; 7 nucleotides align to TRBD1. Germline V gives CDR1 LNHDA, CDR2 SQIVND (reference sequence). V gave up 5 bases and J gave up 0 bases; unmatched junction bases: 16. The CDR3 is 19 amino acids. The CDR3 bases are TGTGCCAGTAGTGGCGGGACAGTTGGGCCCACTCGTAGCAATCAGCCCCAGCATTTT. Translated: CASSGGTVGPTRSNQPQHF.

The chain couples TRBV2 to TRBJ2-1; no clear D gene. Germline loops: CDR1 SNHLY, CDR2 FYNNEI. The V end was cut by 4 bases, the J end by 9 bases, with 13 bases between. The CDR3 length is 13 residues. CDR3 bases: TGTGCCAGCAGTGGAGTAGTCATACGTGAGCAGTTCTTC. It specifies CASSGVVIREQFF.

This sequence joins TRBV7-9 and TRBJ2-3; 13 bases fit TRBD2. The CDR3 has 16 amino acids. Germline loops: CDR1 SEHNR, CDR2 FQNEAQ (reference sequence). J gave up 4 bases and V 5 bases, and 6 bases lay outside the gene matches. The CDR3 nucleotides read TGTGCCAGCAGCCCATGGACTAGCGGGAGTGCAGATACGCAGTATTTT. Protein product: CASSPWTSGSADTQYF.

The chain recombines TRBV11-1 with TRBJ2-3; D perhaps matches TRBD2 (6 bases). Trimming took off 4 bases at V and 9 bases at J, with 20 bases between the two ends. The CDR3 is 15 amino acids. Germline CDR1 is SGHAT and CDR2 is FQDESV (reference sequence). The CDR3 loop reads CASSSFFFQGGTQYF. The DNA of the CDR3 is TGTGCCAGCAGCTCGTTCTTTTTTCAGGGAGGAACGCAGTATTTT.

This chain uses TRBV28 with TRBJ1-4; TRBD1 matches 8 bases. The V gene end was trimmed by 5 bases and the J gene end by 2 bases; junction bases not matched to a gene: 1. Germline values: CDR1 MDHEN, CDR2 SYDVKM. CDR3 length: 14 amino acids. This CDR3 is CASSNRGTNEKLFF. CDR3 nucleotides: TGTGCCAGCAGTAACAGGGGGACTAATGAAAAACTGTTTTTT.

The rearrangement links TRBV11-2 to TRBJ1-1; the match to TRBD1 covers 7 bases. V was clipped by 4 bases and J by 3 bases; unmatched bases: 8. Germline V gene sequence: CDR1 SGHAT, CDR2 FQNNGV. The length of the CDR3 is 15 residues. The CDR3 sequence is CASSWAGRGDTEAFF. CDR3 coding DNA: TGTGCCAGCAGCTGGGCCGGCAGGGGGGACACTGAAGCTTTCTTT.

The chain joins TRBV27 to TRBJ2-1, with 7 bases that match TRBD2. Germline CDR1 MNHEY, CDR2 SMNVEV (reference sequence). After removal of 3 bases from V and 4 bases from J, the junction contained 3 bases not matched to a gene. The CDR3 spans 14 residues. The CDR3 loop reads CASSFQREYNEQFF. DNA for the CDR3: TGTGCCAGCAGTTTTCAGCGGGAATACAATGAGCAGTTCTTC.